This TCR beta chain was found in a study of T cells in localized non-small cell lung cancer. Comments on this clone: The antigen remains undetermined.

Some clones are missing from TCRdb's copy, which holds only in-frame ones; the method was immunoSEQ multiplex PCR. The table has approximately 35,000 clones, around 93% seen once. Trimming took off 5 bases at V and 0 bases at J, with 5 bases between the two ends. Germline CDR1 MNHEY, CDR2 SVGAGI. The length of the CDR3 is 14 residues. Whole-study results and caveats: There were a median 57 of the top 100 tumor clones appearing in adjacent lung. Clonality peaked in uninvolved adjacent lung rather than tumor.

Sample: peripheral blood mononuclear cells, taken before any cancer treatment. The gene calls are TRBV6-5 and TRBJ2-6; no definite D call. The receptor was isolated from a female donor over 55 with stage II lung adenocarcinoma. The CDR3 DNA reads as TGTGCCAGCAGTGACACCTCTGGGGCCAACGTCCTGACTTTC. Translated, it gives CASSDTSGANVLTF.